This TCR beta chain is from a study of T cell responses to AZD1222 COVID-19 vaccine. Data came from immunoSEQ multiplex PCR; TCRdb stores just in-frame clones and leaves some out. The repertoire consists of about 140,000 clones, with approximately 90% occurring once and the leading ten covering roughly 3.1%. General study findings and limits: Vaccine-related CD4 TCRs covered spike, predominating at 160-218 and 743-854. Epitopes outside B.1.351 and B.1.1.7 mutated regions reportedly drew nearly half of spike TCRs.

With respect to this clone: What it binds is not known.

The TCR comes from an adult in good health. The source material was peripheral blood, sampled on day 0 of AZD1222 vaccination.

The chain's CDR3 is CASSLDPVDIQYF. CDR3 in DNA: TGTGCCAGCAGCTTGGATCCAGTAGACATTCAGTACTTC. V gene TRBV5-8 combines with J gene TRBJ2-4; no firm D call. CDR1 and CDR2 (germline): SGHTS, YDEGEE. V dropped 0 bases and J dropped 8 bases, with 9 bases sitting between them. The CDR3 extends over 13 amino acids.